This TCR beta chain was obtained from a study of Ad26.COV2.S vaccination and SARS-CoV-2 variants. Across the whole study: Donor got 5x10^10 or 1x10^11 viral particles of Ad26.COV2.S.

Specified treatment: around 19 received Ad26.COV2.S at low or high dose, single or two shots; roughly five received placebo; per-sample allocation not given. Sampling was performed 63 days after the first vaccine or placebo injection. The study, taken as a whole, reports: Spike-specific responses of CD8+ and CD4+ T cells were reported to display substantial breadth after vaccination.

This clone was detected only once. Its antigen is as yet unknown. Other nucleotide sequences in the sample specify the same CDR3. Repertoires were generated with immunoSEQ multiplex PCR, while TCRdb's copy carries only in-frame clones and drops some. The data contain 400,000 or so clones, roughly nine tenths of them singletons. CDR1 and CDR2 from the germline V gene are KGHSH and LQKENI. The germline V and J ends were trimmed by 0 bases and 8 bases, with 7 bases remaining between them. This CDR3 is built from 12 residues. V is TRBV18 and J is TRBJ1-2, with no clear D. The sequence derives from a person between 18 and 65 years old who received the Ad26.COV2.S COVID-19 vaccine or a placebo. The sequenced sample was peripheral blood, obtained in a trial of Ad26.COV2.S vaccine versus placebo. DNA of the CDR3: TGTGCCAGCTCACCACCAGGCTCGGGCTACACCTTC. It specifies CASSPPGSGYTF.